This TCR beta chain was sequenced during a study of CD8 T cells in ankylosing spondylitis. Study-level findings and limits: Apparently characteristic of ankylosing spondylitis blood was a TCR beta motif (roughly 8 highly homologous variants).

TCRdb ran MiXCR on the 5' RACE reads and lists one entry per CDR3 protein. The table lists about 330,000 distinct CDR3 sequences, 8% of them singletons. CDR1 and CDR2 from the germline V gene are SGHAT and FQNNGV. The V and J ends lost 2 bases and 3 bases respectively, with 13 bases between them. The CDR3 has 15 residues. On this clonotype: The antigen is not known.

The source is a male donor with ankylosing spondylitis. Sequences were obtained from blood, either unsorted or a sorted T cell fraction (not recorded which). This chain joins TRBV11-2 and TRBJ1-2; D perhaps matches TRBD1 (6 bases). The CDR3 nucleotides read TGTGCCAGCAGCTTATATGGGGGGCCCGACTATGGCTACACCTTC. It encodes CASSLYGGPDYGYTF. The full variable domain, in which reference TRBV11-2 and TRBJ1-2 provide the parts outside the CDR3, is EAGVAQSPRYKIIEKRQSVAFWCNPISGHATLYWYQQILGQGPKLLIQFQNNGVVDDSQLPKDRFSAERLKGVDSTLKIQPAKLEDSAVYLCASSLYGGPDYGYTFGSGTRLTVV.